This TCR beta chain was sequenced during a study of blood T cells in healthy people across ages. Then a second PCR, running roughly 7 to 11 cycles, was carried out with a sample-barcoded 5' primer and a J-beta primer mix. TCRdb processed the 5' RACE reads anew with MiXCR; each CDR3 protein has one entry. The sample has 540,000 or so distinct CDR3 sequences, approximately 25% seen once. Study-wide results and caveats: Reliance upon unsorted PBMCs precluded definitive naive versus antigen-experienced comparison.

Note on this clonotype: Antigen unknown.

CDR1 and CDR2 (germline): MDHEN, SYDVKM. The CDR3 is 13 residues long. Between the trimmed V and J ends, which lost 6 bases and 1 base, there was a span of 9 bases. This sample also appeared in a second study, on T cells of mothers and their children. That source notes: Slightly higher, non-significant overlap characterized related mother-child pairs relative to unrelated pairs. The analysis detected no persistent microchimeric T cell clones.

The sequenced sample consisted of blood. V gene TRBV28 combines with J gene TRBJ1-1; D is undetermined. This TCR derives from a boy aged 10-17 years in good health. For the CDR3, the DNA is TGTGCCAGCAGCTATAACAGGAACACTGAAGCTTTCTTT. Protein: CASSYNRNTEAFF.